The 31 T cell receptor beta chains listed next were all sequenced from one sample in a study of T cells in women clearing cervical HPV infection. Generated by immunoSEQ multiplex PCR, the TCRdb table keeps only in-frame clones and is missing some. The table lists 30,000 to 35,000 clones, with 15% to 20% in the top ten. Input material: blood buffy coat. All receptors come from a woman between 18 and 70 years old with a cervical HPV16 infection that either progressed to CIN3+ or cleared (not recorded which).

As regards this clone: The read finishes 3 residues shy of the CDR3 end, and the germline J gene is used to complete it. The gene calls are TRBV7-8 and TRBJ1-4; D possibly corresponds to TRBD1 (5 bases). CDR1 and CDR2 (germline): SGHVS, FQNEAQ. The CDR3 length is 14 residues. The CDR3 bases that were read are TGTGCCAGCAGCTTGAGGCCTGGGGCCAACGTA. Translating it yields CASSLRPGANV. The complete CDR3 sequence is CASSLRPGANVLFF.

As concerns this clone: The CDR3 extends 3 residues past the end of the read, so its final part is completed from the germline J gene. This chain uses TRBV7-2 with TRBJ2-3; D not certain. V was pared by 5 bases and J by 5 bases, with 14 bases between. The germline V gene has CDR1 SGHTA and CDR2 FQGNSA. This CDR3 is built from 14 residues. The DNA read from the CDR3 is TGTGCCAGCAGCCAAAGTTCAAGGGTAGATACG. Protein sequence: CASSQSSRVDT. The whole CDR3 region reads CASSQSSRVDTQYF.

As for this clone: The read terminates 3 residues before the CDR3 end, so the remaining end is supplied by the germline J gene. V and J are TRBV7-9 and TRBJ2-1, with D tentatively TRBD1 (6 bases). This CDR3 contains 13 residues. The V end lost 5 bases, the J end lost 8 bases, and 13 bases lay between the germline ends. CDR1 and CDR2 from the germline V gene are SEHNR and FQNEAQ (reference sequence). CDR3 sequence reads: CASSPREGDEQFF. CDR3 bases read: TGTGCCAGCAGCCCCCGAGAGGGGGATGAG.

A remark on this clone: The missing CDR3 end, 3 residues past where the read stops, is filled in from the germline J gene. V and J are TRBV2 and TRBJ2-2; unclear D gene. CDR1 and CDR2 (germline): SNHLY, FYNNEI. This CDR3 spans 11 amino acids. The CDR3 sequence is CASSDPSVLFF. Partial CDR3 DNA: TGTGCCAGCAGTGATCCGAGCGTG.

About this clone itself: The CDR3 is cut off 3 residues early in the read; its end comes from the germline J gene. This chain uses TRBV7-9 with TRBJ2-5; 9 bases fit TRBD1. Losses at the gene ends were 11 bases for V and 2 bases for J; bases not matched to a gene: 6. Germline V gene data show CDR1 as SEHNR and CDR2 as FQNEAQ (reference sequence). The CDR3 covers 13 residues. CDR3 bases read: TGTGCCGGACATGGGACAGGGCAAGAGACC. Translated, it gives CAGHGTGQET. The full CDR3 protein is CAGHGTGQETQYF.

For this clone: From the germline J gene comes the end of the CDR3, since the read stops 3 residues before it. The V gene is TRBV11-3, the J gene TRBJ2-4; D call uncertain. The CDR3 sequence is 12 residues long. From germline, CDR1 is SGHNT and CDR2 YENEEA. CDR3 region: CASSLAGSAQYF. The sequenced CDR3 bases are TGTGCCAGCAGCTTAGCGGGTAGTGCT.

About this clone: The read ends 3 residues shy of where the CDR3 ends; the end is completed using the germline J gene. The chain carries TRBV6-2 or TRBV6-3 and TRBJ1-4; D might be TRBD1 (5 bases). Germline-derived CDR1 and CDR2 are MNHEY and SVGEGT. The length of the CDR3 is 15 residues. The CDR3 bases that were read are TGTGCCAGCAGTCCGAGGGGCTCTGGGGCCAACGTA. This gives the protein CASSPRGSGANV. The whole CDR3 protein reads CASSPRGSGANVLFF.

Comments on this clone: A junction end diverges from the germline sequence, so it may reflect a read error. The CDR3 is cut off 3 residues early in the read; its end comes from the germline J gene. This chain joins TRBV4-2 and TRBJ2-5; 8 positions match TRBD2. Germline values: CDR1 LGHNA, CDR2 YNFKEQ. The CDR3 runs 16 residues. The CDR3 protein is CASSQGAGGDGETQYF. CDR3 DNA (partial): TGCGCCAGCAGCCAAGGGGCGGGGGGCGACGGGGAGACC.

On this clone itself: The read finishes 3 residues shy of the CDR3 end, and the germline J gene is used to complete it. The chain employs TRBV7-2 and TRBJ1-2, with D possibly TRBD1 on 5 matching bases. CDR3 length: 14 residues. The germline CDR1 and CDR2 sequences are SGHTA and FQGNSA. The CDR3 spells CASSPGLASYDYTF. CDR3 DNA, as far as it was read: TGTGCCAGCAGCCCGGGACTAGCCTCCTACGAC.

In the case of this clone: The sequence runs out 3 residues before the end of the CDR3; the remainder is reconstructed from the germline J gene. The chain employs TRBV6-1 and TRBJ1-4; D is perhaps TRBD1 (6 bases). The CDR3 length is 16 residues. The V and J ends lost 1 base and 5 bases respectively, with 14 bases between them. Germline-derived CDR1 and CDR2 are MNHNS and SASEGT. CDR3 DNA (partial): TGTGCCAGCAGTGAAGGGGGCAGGGGTGAAAATGAAAAA. As protein: CASSEGGRGENEK. The entire CDR3 protein reads CASSEGGRGENEKLFF.

Note on this clone: The read ends 3 residues shy of where the CDR3 ends; the end is completed using the germline J gene. This chain connects TRBV19 to TRBJ2-3; weak D call: TRBD2 (7 bases). V lost 2 bases to trimming and J lost 3 bases, with 18 bases between them. The CDR3 totals 17 residues. Germline assignment: CDR1 LNHDA and CDR2 SQIVND (reference sequence). The chain's CDR3 is CASSIRGGQGRTDTQYF. The CDR3 bases that were read are TGTGCCAGTAGTATAAGGGGGGGGCAGGGGCGAACAGATACG.

Note on this clone: Coverage ceases 3 residues before the CDR3 finishes, and the germline J gene fills in the end. This rearrangement joins TRBV7-9 to TRBJ2-1; a possible D gene is TRBD1 (5 bases). This CDR3 has 13 amino acids. Germline assignment: CDR1 SEHNR and CDR2 FQNEAQ (reference sequence). Trimming removed 6 bases at V and 3 bases at J, with 9 bases between. CDR3 in amino acids: CASSRQYYNEQFF. The sequenced part of the CDR3 DNA is TGTGCCAGCAGTAGACAGTACTACAATGAG.

As concerns this clone: The read halts 3 residues ahead of the CDR3 end, with the missing end drawn from the germline J gene. The chain couples TRBV2 to TRBJ2-3; 8 bases map to TRBD2. CDR3 length: 14 residues. Germline V gene sequence: CDR1 SNHLY, CDR2 FYNNEI. Trimming took 4 bases from V and 5 from J; bases not matched to a gene: 5. Here the CDR3 reads CASSVGLAGDTQYF. The covered CDR3 bases are TGTGCCAGCAGTGTCGGCCTAGCGGGAGATACG.

Worth noting for this clone: Sequencing ends 3 residues short of the CDR3 end; the germline J gene provides the rest. The J gene is TRBJ2-3, the V gene TRBV5-6; tentatively, D is TRBD2 (6 bases). Germline V gene lookup returns CDR1 SGHDT and CDR2 YYEEEE. This CDR3 spans 14 amino acids. The DNA read from the CDR3 is TGTGCCAGCAGCTTGGGAGGGGAGGATGAGACG. It is translated as CASSLGGEDET. The CDR3 reads in full as CASSLGGEDETQYF. Variable domain in full (rest from reference TRBV5-6 and TRBJ2-3): DAGVTQSPTHLIKTRGQQVTLRCSPKSGHDTVSWYQQALGQGPQFIFQYYEEEERQRGNFPDRFSGHQFPNYSSELNVNALLLGDSALYLCASSLGGEDETQYFGPGTRLTVL.

In the case of this clone: With the read ending 3 residues before the CDR3 end, the germline J gene is used to fill in that end. The V call is TRBV6-4, the J call TRBJ2-1, with 8 bases that match TRBD1. This CDR3 comprises 13 residues. The germline gives CDR1 MRHNA, CDR2 SNTAGT. Trimming took 2 bases from V and 9 from J; bases not matched to a gene: 3. The CDR3 loop reads CASSDPGGGEQFF. The CDR3 DNA, read in part, is TGTGCCAGCAGTGACCCAGGGGGCGGTGAG.

Details on this clone: The read halts 3 residues ahead of the CDR3 end, with the missing end drawn from the germline J gene. The rearrangement links TRBV19 to TRBJ1-4, with 9 nucleotides matching TRBD1. CDR1 is LNHDA, CDR2 SQIVND, per germline (reference sequence). This CDR3 is 15 amino acids long. The CDR3 bases that were read are TGTGCCAGTAGGCCTCTTCCGGGACAGGGTTCACCA. Protein sequence: CASRPLPGQGSP. The entire CDR3 protein reads CASRPLPGQGSPLFF.

Points on this clone: Read coverage stops 3 residues before the CDR3 terminus; the germline J gene supplies the remainder. The J gene is TRBJ2-3, the V gene TRBV20-1; D is possibly TRBD1 (5 bases). Trimming took 8 bases from V and 4 from J, leaving 19 bases between them. The CDR3 is 14 amino acids. CDR1 and CDR2 from the germline V gene are DFQATT and SNEGSKA (reference sequence). This chain's CDR3 is CSPRGRQGADTQYF. CDR3 bases read: TGCAGTCCAAGAGGCCGTCAGGGCGCAGATACG.

Details on this clone: The read ends 3 residues before the CDR3 terminus; that terminus is restored from the germline J gene. This rearrangement joins TRBV7-9 to TRBJ2-3; TRBD2 matches at 10 bases. After removal of 3 bases from V and 6 bases from J, the junction contained 6 bases not matched to a gene. There are 15 residues in the CDR3. From germline, CDR1 is SEHNR and CDR2 FQNEAQ (reference sequence). Incomplete CDR3 DNA: TGTGCCAGCAGCTTTAGCGGGGGGACTCCGGATACG. Amino acids: CASSFSGGTPDT. Given in full, the CDR3 is CASSFSGGTPDTQYF. The full variable domain, with the rest looked up from reference TRBV7-9 and TRBJ2-3, is DTGVSQNPRHKITKRGQNVTFRCDPISEHNRLYWYRQTLGQGPEFLTYFQNEAQLEKSRLLSDRFSAERPKGSFSTLEIQRTEQGDSAMYLCASSFSGGTPDTQYFGPGTRLTVL.

Comment on this clone: The CDR3 extends 3 residues past the end of the read, so its final part is completed from the germline J gene. The chain is built from TRBV7-3 and TRBJ1-4; D unresolved. Trimming took 5 bases from V and 8 from J, leaving 18 bases between them. This CDR3 is 15 amino acids long. Germline V gene data show CDR1 as SGHTA and CDR2 as FQGTGA. Incomplete CDR3 DNA: TGTGCCAGCAGCAAGGGTGGAGGTTCGGGGGAAAAA. This translates into CASSKGGGSGEK. The entire CDR3 is CASSKGGGSGEKLFF.

Concerning this clone itself: The CDR3 is cut off 3 residues early in the read; its end comes from the germline J gene. The rearrangement links TRBV7-9 to TRBJ2-7; 7 positions match TRBD1. The ends lost 5 bases at V and 3 bases at J; junction bases unmatched: 7. The germline V gene encodes CDR1 SEHNR and CDR2 FQNEAQ (reference sequence). The CDR3 is made up of 14 amino acids. The sequenced part of the CDR3 DNA is TGTGCCAGCAGCCCGGACAGGACGATCTACGAG. Amino acid sequence: CASSPDRTIYE. The complete CDR3 reads CASSPDRTIYEQYF. Drawing the rest from reference TRBV7-9 and TRBJ2-7, the complete variable domain is DTGVSQNPRHKITKRGQNVTFRCDPISEHNRLYWYRQTLGQGPEFLTYFQNEAQLEKSRLLSDRFSAERPKGSFSTLEIQRTEQGDSAMYLCASSPDRTIYEQYFGPGTRLTVT.

This clone ranks as medium-sized in terms of frequency. Read data end 3 residues before the CDR3 end; the end is taken from the germline J gene. This chain connects TRBV7-3 to TRBJ2-3; TRBD1 matches at 8 bases. CDR1 and CDR2 from the germline V gene are SGHTA and FQGTGA. The CDR3 runs 15 residues. With V trimmed by 4 bases and J by 4 bases, 7 bases remained unmatched. Partial CDR3 DNA: TGTGCCAGCAGCTCAGGGGGCGGAGCGGCAGATACG. This translates into CASSSGGGAADT. The full CDR3 sequence reads CASSSGGGAADTQYF.

With regard to this clone: The CDR3 end falls 3 residues outside the read, so it is completed with the germline J gene. V usage is TRBV11-3 and J usage is TRBJ1-2, with D perhaps matching TRBD1 (6 bases). CDR1 and CDR2 from the germline V gene are SGHNT and YENEEA. The CDR3 sequence is 15 residues long. CDR3 loop: CASSDPGGAIDEYTF. The sequenced part of the CDR3 DNA is TGTGCCAGCAGCGACCCCGGGGGGGCGATAGATGAG. The whole variable domain, filled in from reference TRBV11-3 and TRBJ1-2, reads EAGVVQSPRYKIIEKKQPVAFWCNPISGHNTLYWYLQNLGQGPELLIRYENEEAVDDSQLPKDRFSAERLKGVDSTLKIQPAELGDSAVYLCASSDPGGAIDEYTFGSGTRLTVV.

As concerns this clone: The read stops 3 residues short of the end of the CDR3; the missing end is completed from the germline J gene. The chain combines TRBV20-1 with TRBJ2-1; 12 positions match TRBD2. Germline-derived CDR1 and CDR2 are DFQATT and SNEGSKA (reference sequence). CDR3 size: 13 residues. J was trimmed by 5 bases and V by 5 bases; bases with no gene match: 1. CDR3 bases read: TGCAGTGCTCTAGCGGGAGGGCACAATGAG. Amino acid sequence: CSALAGGHNE. The complete CDR3 reads CSALAGGHNEQFF.

As for this clone: The read halts 3 residues ahead of the CDR3 end, with the missing end drawn from the germline J gene. This sequence joins TRBV5-1 and TRBJ1-1, with a weak D call TRBD1 (6 bases). This CDR3 has 12 residues. The V end was cut by 4 bases, the J end by 4 bases, with 8 bases between. From germline, CDR1 is SGHRS and CDR2 YFSETQ. The covered CDR3 bases are TGCGCCAGCAGCGAAGGGGGCACTGAA. Translating gives CASSEGGTE. The whole CDR3 sequence reads CASSEGGTEAFF.

Notes on this clone: The read ends 3 residues early relative to the CDR3; the germline J gene fills the gap. J is TRBJ1-4 and V is TRBV29-1, with TRBD1 as a possible D gene (6 bases). The CDR3 spans 15 residues. CDR1 SQVTM and CDR2 ANQGSEA come from the germline V gene. Trimming stripped 0 bases from V and 5 bases from J, with 13 bases between. CDR3 DNA (partial): TGCAGCGTTGAAGATCAACAGGGTACCAATGAAAAA. Protein sequence: CSVEDQQGTNEK. The entire CDR3 protein reads CSVEDQQGTNEKLFF.

Concerning this clone: The read ends 3 residues early relative to the CDR3; the germline J gene fills the gap. This same CDR3 is encoded by further DNA sequences in the sample. The genes are TRBV19 and TRBJ1-3; D perhaps matches TRBD1 (5 bases). Trimming stripped 11 bases from V and 0 bases from J, with 20 bases between. The germline V gene has CDR1 LNHDA and CDR2 SQIVND (reference sequence). The CDR3 runs 16 residues. CDR3 region: CAAALGQGASGNTIYF. The CDR3 DNA, read in part, is TGTGCCGCCGCGTTGGGCCAGGGAGCCTCTGGAAACACC.

Of note for this clone: The read ends 3 residues early relative to the CDR3; the germline J gene fills the gap. V and J are TRBV19 and TRBJ2-4; D call uncertain. The V and J ends lost 11 bases and 0 bases respectively, with 14 bases between them. Germline CDR1 reads LNHDA; CDR2 reads SQIVND (reference sequence). CDR3 length: 14 residues. Incomplete CDR3 DNA: TGTGCCGATAGGTTAGCAGCAGCCAAAAACATT. Amino acids: CADRLAAAKNI. From start to end, the CDR3 is CADRLAAAKNIQYF.

CDR3 DNA, as far as it was read: TGTGCCAGCTCACCAACAGGGGGAAGCTTGAACACTGAA. Its translation is CASSPTGGSLNTE. The whole CDR3 is CASSPTGGSLNTEAFF. The chain has TRBV18 and TRBJ1-1; 8 bases fit TRBD1. The missing CDR3 end, 3 residues past where the read stops, is filled in from the germline J gene. CDR1 KGHSH and CDR2 LQKENI come from the germline V gene. Germline trimming cut 2 bases from V and 0 bases from J; bases unmatched to any gene: 5. The CDR3 is made up of 16 amino acids.

A remark on this clone: The junction shows a germline mismatch at one end, possibly a read error. From the germline J gene comes the end of the CDR3, since the read stops 3 residues before it. V is TRBV4-2 and J is TRBJ2-2; TRBD2 matches at 9 bases. This CDR3 is 17 amino acids long. The germline gives CDR1 LGHNA, CDR2 YNFKEQ. The CDR3 bases that were read are TGCGCCAGCAGCCAAGAACCGGCGGGGGGGCGGACCGGGGAG. Residues: CASSQEPAGGRTGE. The complete CDR3 sequence is CASSQEPAGGRTGELFF.

With regard to this clone: The read finishes 3 residues shy of the CDR3 end, and the germline J gene is used to complete it. The chain is built from TRBV5-6 and TRBJ2-4; TRBD1 might be the D (6 bases). This CDR3 is 13 amino acids long. The germline CDR1 and CDR2 sequences are SGHDT and YYEEEE. The sequenced CDR3 bases are TGTGCCAGCAGCCAAGCAGGGGCCCTTGGT. Its translation: CASSQAGALG. From start to end, the CDR3 is CASSQAGALGQYF.

About this clone: The read ends 3 residues early relative to the CDR3; the germline J gene fills the gap. The chain links TRBV18 to TRBJ1-5; D ambiguous. This CDR3 spans 13 amino acids. The V end lost 2 bases, the J end lost 6 bases, and 8 bases lay between the germline ends. Germline CDR1 KGHSH, CDR2 LQKENI. CDR3 protein: CASSPDAGQPQHF. The covered CDR3 bases are TGTGCCAGCTCACCAGATGCGGGTCAGCCC.